What follows are 10 T cell receptor beta chains derived from one specimen sequenced in a study of beta chain features in type 1 diabetes. Since all of the isolated RNA was reverse transcribed, expressed TCRB transcripts were what got sequenced. Only in-frame clones appear in the TCRdb table, and some are missing; sequencing was by immunoSEQ multiplex PCR. Here the sample spans more than 300,000 clones, 10% to 15% being singletons. The sample consisted of naive CD4+ T cells from blood. Every receptor here comes from a young man in good health.

V is TRBV5-1 and J is TRBJ2-1, with 9 bases fitting TRBD1. CDR1 SGHRS and CDR2 YFSETQ come from the germline V gene. This CDR3 has 14 residues. Unmatched junction bases numbered 1, after V lost 0 bases and J lost 6 bases. CDR3 nucleotides: TGCGCCAGCAGCTTGGGGGACAGGGCCAATGAGCAGTTCTTC. Its protein product is CASSLGDRANEQFF.

There are a few counts of this clone. J is TRBJ1-3 and V is TRBV28; possible D gene TRBD1, 6 bases. CDR1 and CDR2 (germline): MDHEN, SYDVKM. This CDR3 has 15 amino acids. Trimming removed 6 bases at V and 2 bases at J, with 14 bases between. CDR3 DNA sequence: TGTGCCAGCAGACACCGGGACAAGACTGGAAACACCATATATTTT. As protein: CASRHRDKTGNTIYF.

V usage is TRBV4-1 and J usage is TRBJ2-5, with D tentatively TRBD2 (5 bases). CDR1 MGHRA and CDR2 YSYEKL come from the germline V gene. Deletions cut 0 bases from V and 7 bases from J, with 15 bases between. The CDR3 is 15 residues long. CDR3 nucleotide sequence: TGCGCCAGCAGCCAAGAAGGTGGACTCGCTTGGACCCAGTACTTC. Protein sequence: CASSQEGGLAWTQYF.

The rearrangement uses TRBV5-6 and TRBJ1-1; D might be TRBD1 (5 bases). V shed 7 bases and J shed 3 bases, with 13 bases lying between them. This CDR3 spans 13 amino acids. CDR1 is SGHDT and CDR2 is YYEEEE in the germline V gene. CDR3 sequence: CASGGVGYTEAFF. DNA of the CDR3: TGTGCCAGCGGGGGGGTCGGGTACACTGAAGCTTTCTTT.

The chain combines TRBV2 with TRBJ1-5, with a tentative D call TRBD1 (6 bases). V lost 6 bases and J 1 base, leaving 13 bases between the germline ends. The CDR3 is 15 amino acids. The germline gives CDR1 SNHLY, CDR2 FYNNEI. In DNA, the CDR3 is TGTGCCAGCAGCCCACAGGGAAACAGCAATCAGCCCCAGCATTTT. This codes for CASSPQGNSNQPQHF.

The chain employs TRBV30 and TRBJ1-1, with a weak D call TRBD1 (5 bases). The V gene's germline CDR1 is GTSNPN and CDR2 SVGIG (reference sequence). Trimming took off 0 bases at V and 4 bases at J, with 15 bases between the two ends. The length of the CDR3 is 15 residues. The CDR3 region is CAWSVLGHGGTEAFF. The CDR3 nucleotides are TGTGCCTGGAGTGTTCTTGGACACGGCGGCACTGAAGCTTTCTTT.

This clone was detected only a few times. This sequence joins TRBV15 and TRBJ2-6; TRBD1 agrees at 7 bases. This CDR3 contains 18 residues. CDR1 and CDR2 from the germline V gene are LNHNV and YYDKDF (reference sequence). V was pared by 0 bases and J by 1 base, with 6 bases of the junction left unmatched. CDR3 bases: TGTGCCACCAGCAGAGATTTGGCAGGGGGTTCTGGGGCCAACGTCCTGACTTTC. Amino acid sequence: CATSRDLAGGSGANVLTF. Drawing the rest from reference TRBV15 and TRBJ2-6, the complete variable domain is DAMVIQNPRYQVTQFGKPVTLSCSQTLNHNVMYWYQQKSSQAPKLLFHYYDKDFNNEADTPDNFQSRRPNTSFCFLDIRSPGLGDTAMYLCATSRDLAGGSGANVLTFGAGSRLTVL.

This clone was recorded a few times. The chain has TRBV6-5 and TRBJ2-5, with TRBD2 matching over 7 bases. J gave up 5 bases and V 5 bases, and 8 bases lay outside the gene matches. The CDR3 runs 14 residues. The germline CDR1 and CDR2 sequences are MNHEY and SVGAGI. The CDR3 DNA reads as TGTGCCAGCAGTAAGGAGCGGGGTCAGGAGACCCAGTACTTC. Encoded protein: CASSKERGQETQYF.

This sequence joins TRBV7-3 and TRBJ2-1; 7 nucleotides align to TRBD2. Trimming cost V 3 bases and J 4 bases; bases outside gene matches: 3. Germline loops: CDR1 SGHTA, CDR2 FQGTGA. The CDR3 is made up of 14 amino acids. The CDR3 here is CASSLSGTYNEQFF. Written as DNA, the CDR3 is TGTGCCAGCAGCTTGAGCGGGACGTACAATGAGCAGTTCTTC. The variable domain in full, with the rest retrieved from reference TRBV7-3 and TRBJ2-1, is GAGVSQTPSNKVTEKGKYVELRCDPISGHTALYWYRQSLGQGPEFLIYFQGTGAADDSGLPNDRFFAVRPEGSVSTLKIQRTERGDSAVYLCASSLSGTYNEQFFGPGTRLTVL.

The rearrangement joins TRBV28 to TRBJ1-2; 7 bases fit TRBD1. With V trimmed by 6 bases and J by 4 bases, 5 bases remained unmatched. CDR3 length: 13 amino acids. Germline V gene lookup returns CDR1 MDHEN and CDR2 SYDVKM. The CDR3 sequence is CASRTGRGYGYTF. The CDR3 DNA is TGTGCCAGCAGGACAGGGAGAGGCTATGGCTACACCTTC.